Sequencing of this T cell receptor (beta chain) was carried out in a study of blood T cell repertoires in COVID-19. Clones were sequenced by immunoSEQ multiplex PCR, and TCRdb holds only the in-frame ones, with some missing. The data show around 100,000 clones, with around 87% seen just once and roughly 32% held by the top ten. Germline CDR1 and CDR2: SGHRS and YFSETQ. The V and J ends lost 4 bases and 5 bases, in that order; junction bases with no gene match: 11. The CDR3 sequence is 17 residues long. The sequence derives from a woman aged 80 or over with acute or convalescent COVID-19. Source material: peripheral blood. This chain connects TRBV5-1 to TRBJ2-5, with TRBD2 matching 13 bases. In nucleotides, the CDR3 is TGCGCCAGCAGCATCGACAGACTAGCGGGGGGCCTGGAGACCCAGTACTTC. This sequence encodes CASSIDRLAGGLETQYF. Full variable domain (missing parts from reference TRBV5-1 and TRBJ2-5): KAGVTQTPRYLIKTRGQQVTLSCSPISGHRSVSWYQQTPGQGLQFLFEYFSETQRNKGNFPGRFSGRQFSNSRSEMNVSTLELGDSALYLCASSIDRLAGGLETQYFGPGTRLLVL.